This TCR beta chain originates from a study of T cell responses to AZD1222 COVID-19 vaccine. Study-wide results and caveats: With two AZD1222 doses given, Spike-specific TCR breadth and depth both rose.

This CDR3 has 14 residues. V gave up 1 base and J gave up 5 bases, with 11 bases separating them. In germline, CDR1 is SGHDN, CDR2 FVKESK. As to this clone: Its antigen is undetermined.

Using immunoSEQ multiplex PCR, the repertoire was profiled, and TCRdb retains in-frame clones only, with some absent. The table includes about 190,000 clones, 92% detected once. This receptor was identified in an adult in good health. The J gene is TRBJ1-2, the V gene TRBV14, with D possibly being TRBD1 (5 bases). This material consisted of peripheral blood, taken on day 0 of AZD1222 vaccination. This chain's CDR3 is CASSQGGAGYGYTF. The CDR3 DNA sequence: TGTGCCAGCAGCCAAGGGGGCGCCGGGTATGGCTACACCTTC.